This is a list of T cell receptor beta chains from one sample in a study of metastatic and nonmetastatic thyroid tumors. MiXCR reprocessed the PCR reads for TCRdb. The sample has 20,000 to 25,000 clones, 15% to 18% seen once. The specimen was blood. Receptors originate from a female donor with papillary thyroid cancer or a benign thyroid nodule (not recorded which). Some clones in this sample may be carry-over from other donors' samples. Each CDR3 is given with its conserved first and last residue. The D gene is left open where the match is weak. Clone size is not always given. Where it is, it says once, few, many or a class for expanded clones.

V gene: TRBV19
D gene: -
clone size: medium-sized
CDR3 length: 12
J gene: TRBJ1-6
CDR3 protein: CASGDSNSPLHF
CDR3 DNA: TGTGCCAGTGGCGACAGTAATTCACCCCTCCACTTT

V gene: TRBV5-1
D gene: -
clone size: -
CDR3 length: 19
J gene: TRBJ2-2
CDR3 protein: CASSLGTAVLGANTGELFF
CDR3 DNA: TGCGCCAGCAGCTTGGGGACAGCCGTCCTGGGTGCGAACACCGGGGAGCTGTTTTTT

V gene: TRBV20-1
D gene: TRBD2
clone size: -
CDR3 length: 13
J gene: TRBJ2-1
CDR3 protein: CSASGLAGNEQFF
CDR3 DNA: TGCAGTGCTAGTGGACTAGCCGGGAATGAGCAGTTCTTC

V gene: TRBV6-2/TRBV6-3
D gene: -
clone size: many
CDR3 length: 16
J gene: TRBJ2-2
CDR3 protein: CASSQTSGRNTGELFF
CDR3 DNA: TGTGCCAGCAGTCAGACTAGTGGTCGGAACACCGGGGAGCTGTTTTTT

V gene: TRBV4-3
D gene: TRBD2
clone size: -
CDR3 length: 16
J gene: TRBJ2-5
CDR3 protein: CASSQAPTSGEETQYF
CDR3 DNA: TGCGCCAGCAGCCAAGCCCCAACTAGCGGTGAGGAGACCCAGTACTTC

V gene: TRBV6-1
D gene: -
clone size: medium-sized
CDR3 length: 14
J gene: TRBJ1-6
CDR3 protein: CASSEEGTNSPLHF
CDR3 DNA: TGTGCCAGCAGTGAAGAAGGGACGAATTCACCCCTCCACTTT

V gene: TRBV7-9
D gene: -
clone size: many
CDR3 length: 16
J gene: TRBJ1-5
CDR3 protein: CASSLALGNSNQPQHF
CDR3 DNA: TGTGCCAGCAGCTTAGCGCTGGGGAATAGCAATCAGCCCCAGCATTTT

V gene: TRBV20-1
D gene: TRBD1
clone size: once
CDR3 length: 14
J gene: TRBJ1-1
CDR3 protein: CSAPGQGTNTEAFF
CDR3 DNA: TGCAGTGCTCCGGGACAGGGGACGAACACTGAAGCTTTCTTT

V gene: TRBV12-3/TRBV12-4
D gene: TRBD1
clone size: many
CDR3 length: 17
J gene: TRBJ2-6
CDR3 protein: CASSSGQGLSGANVLTF
CDR3 DNA: TGTGCCAGCAGTTCGGGACAGGGACTCTCTGGGGCCAACGTCCTGACTTTC

V gene: TRBV6-5
D gene: TRBD1
clone size: -
CDR3 length: 14
J gene: TRBJ2-7
CDR3 protein: CASSLPGQNYEQYF
CDR3 DNA: TGTGCCAGCAGTTTACCGGGACAGAACTACGAGCAGTACTTC

V gene: TRBV20-1
D gene: TRBD1
clone size: many
CDR3 length: 15
J gene: TRBJ2-7
CDR3 protein: CSARPEQGGSYEQYF
CDR3 DNA: TGCAGTGCTAGACCTGAACAGGGGGGCTCCTACGAGCAGTACTTC

V gene: TRBV4-2
D gene: TRBD2
clone size: few
CDR3 length: 15
J gene: TRBJ2-1
CDR3 protein: CASSPLSGGANEQFF
CDR3 DNA: TGTGCCAGCAGCCCACTTAGCGGGGGGGCCAATGAGCAGTTCTTC

V gene: TRBV28
D gene: TRBD2
clone size: few
CDR3 length: 12
J gene: TRBJ2-3
CDR3 protein: CASGGRTDTQYF
CDR3 DNA: TGTGCCAGCGGCGGGAGAACAGATACGCAGTATTTT

V gene: TRBV7-2
D gene: -
clone size: many
CDR3 length: 15
J gene: TRBJ1-2
CDR3 protein: CASRYAPPASYGYTF
CDR3 DNA: TGTGCCAGCAGATACGCCCCTCCCGCGTCCTATGGCTACACCTTC

V gene: TRBV5-6
D gene: TRBD1
clone size: -
CDR3 length: 16
J gene: TRBJ2-5
CDR3 protein: CASSNVGQAWGETQYF
CDR3 DNA: TGTGCCAGCAGCAATGTAGGACAGGCGTGGGGGGAGACCCAGTACTTC

V gene: TRBV12-3/TRBV12-4
D gene: -
clone size: -
CDR3 length: 14
J gene: TRBJ1-2
CDR3 protein: CASRGTWLNYGYTF
CDR3 DNA: TGTGCCAGCAGGGGGACATGGCTTAACTATGGCTACACCTTC

V gene: TRBV4-3
D gene: -
clone size: few
CDR3 length: 15
J gene: TRBJ2-2
CDR3 protein: CASSQIPGLGGELVF
CDR3 DNA: TGCGCCAGCAGCCAGATTCCCGGGCTGGGCGGGGAGCTGGTTTTT

V gene: TRBV5-6
D gene: TRBD2
clone size: few
CDR3 length: 16
J gene: TRBJ2-1
CDR3 protein: CASSSAWVAGDNEQFF
CDR3 DNA: TGTGCCAGCAGCTCGGCGTGGGTAGCGGGAGATAATGAGCAGTTCTTC

V gene: TRBV15
D gene: TRBD1
clone size: many
CDR3 length: 17
J gene: TRBJ2-5
CDR3 protein: CATSRDRGGQGMETQYF
CDR3 DNA: TGTGCCACCAGCAGAGATCGTGGAGGACAGGGGATGGAGACCCAGTACTTC

V gene: TRBV2
D gene: -
clone size: many
CDR3 length: 15
J gene: TRBJ1-1
CDR3 protein: CASSESRGARTEAFF
CDR3 DNA: TGTGCCAGCAGTGAAAGTCGGGGGGCTAGGACTGAAGCTTTCTTT

V gene: TRBV20-1
D gene: -
clone size: many
CDR3 length: 14
J gene: TRBJ2-7
CDR3 protein: CSAVGSGIGYEQYF
CDR3 DNA: TGCAGTGCGGTAGGGAGCGGCATTGGGTACGAGCAGTACTTC

V gene: TRBV11-1
D gene: TRBD1
clone size: -
CDR3 length: 14
J gene: TRBJ2-7
CDR3 protein: CASIPPGTGGAQYF
CDR3 DNA: TGTGCCAGCATCCCACCAGGTACAGGGGGCGCGCAGTACTTC

V gene: TRBV20-1
D gene: -
clone size: -
CDR3 length: 12
J gene: TRBJ2-7
CDR3 protein: CSAWTATYEQYF
CDR3 DNA: TGCAGTGCCTGGACCGCCACCTACGAGCAGTACTTC

V gene: TRBV12-3/TRBV12-4
D gene: -
clone size: many
CDR3 length: 14
J gene: TRBJ1-5
CDR3 protein: CASSLSYGNQPQHF
CDR3 DNA: TGTGCCAGCAGTTTAAGTTATGGCAATCAGCCCCAGCATTTT

V gene: TRBV3-1
D gene: -
clone size: many
CDR3 length: 11
J gene: TRBJ2-1
CDR3 protein: CASSLENEQFF
CDR3 DNA: TGTGCCAGCAGCCTAGAAAATGAGCAGTTCTTC